This is a list of T cell receptor beta chains from one sample in a study of blood T cells in healthy people across ages. A single record per CDR3 protein comes from TCRdb applying MiXCR to the 5' RACE reads. The sample consists of about 1,500,000 distinct CDR3 sequences, 40% to 50% of them appearing once. The sequenced sample was blood. The receptors derive from a woman in her late teens or twenties in good health. Each CDR3 is given with its conserved first and last residue. D genes are given only for firm matches. Size is stated for part of the rows, as once, few or many counts, or as a class when the clone is expanded.

j_gene	d_gene	abundance	v_gene	CDR3aa	CDR3nt
TRBJ1-2	TRBD1	few	TRBV29-1	CSVASGGVYGYTF	TGCAGCGTTGCATCAGGGGGAGTCTATGGCTACACCTTC
TRBJ1-2	-	-	TRBV10-3	CAISESGGANYGYTF	TGTGCCATCAGTGAGTCCGGGGGGGCCAACTATGGCTACACCTTC
TRBJ2-1	-	few	TRBV6-1	CASSEAPQVDPYNEQFF	TGTGCCAGCAGTGAAGCGCCCCAGGTCGACCCCTACAATGAGCAGTTCTTC
TRBJ1-1	-	-	TRBV4-1	CASSQGTGMGTEAFF	TGCGCCAGCAGCCAAGGAACAGGGATGGGGACTGAAGCTTTCTTT
TRBJ2-5	-	-	TRBV2	CASPSGLPGETQYF	TGTGCCAGCCCTTCGGGACTCCCAGGGGAGACCCAGTACTTC
TRBJ2-5	-	-	TRBV29-1	CSVDAGGETQYF	TGCAGCGTTGACGCAGGAGGGGAGACCCAGTACTTC
TRBJ2-5	TRBD2	few	TRBV5-1	CASSLGGLAAQETQYF	TGCGCCAGCAGCTTGGGGGGACTAGCGGCACAAGAGACCCAGTACTTC
TRBJ2-7	TRBD2	-	TRBV6-2/TRBV6-3	CASSYSLAGTYEQYF	TGTGCCAGCAGTTACTCTCTAGCGGGCACCTACGAGCAGTACTTC
TRBJ2-1	-	-	TRBV5-1	CASSPVYEMSSYEQFF	TGCGCCAGCAGCCCGGTTTATGAGATGAGCTCCTACGAGCAGTTCTTC
TRBJ2-3	-	-	TRBV5-1	CASSLDPAADTQYF	TGCGCCAGCAGCTTGGATCCCGCAGCAGATACGCAGTATTTT
TRBJ2-5	-	-	TRBV28	CASSFVASQETQYF	TGTGCCAGCAGTTTCGTGGCATCACAAGAGACCCAGTACTTC
TRBJ2-5	-	-	TRBV24-1	CATSDFAGGSETQYF	TGTGCCACCAGTGATTTTGCAGGGGGGTCAGAGACCCAGTACTTC
TRBJ2-3	-	-	TRBV3-1	CASSQEGRSLPLKNTDTQYF	TGTGCCAGCAGCCAAGAGGGGCGCAGCCTCCCCCTCAAGAACACAGATACGCAGTATTTT
TRBJ2-1	TRBD2	-	TRBV3-1	CASSRAGAPTYNEQFF	TGTGCCAGCAGCCGAGCGGGGGCCCCTACCTACAATGAGCAGTTCTTC
TRBJ2-7	TRBD1	-	TRBV10-2	CASSEGPGQGSDEQYF	TGCGCCAGCAGTGAAGGTCCGGGACAGGGTAGCGACGAGCAGTACTTC
TRBJ2-5	TRBD1	few	TRBV7-6	CASSQAGQGFGETQYF	TGTGCCAGCAGCCAAGCAGGACAGGGATTCGGAGAGACCCAGTACTTC
TRBJ2-3	TRBD2	-	TRBV4-1	CASSLSTASGADTQYF	TGCGCCAGCAGCCTATCAACGGCTAGCGGGGCAGATACGCAGTATTTT
TRBJ2-3	-	few	TRBV12-3/TRBV12-4	CASSLSYRDSTDTQYF	TGTGCCAGCAGTTTATCTTACCGGGACAGCACAGATACGCAGTATTTT
TRBJ2-6	-	many	TRBV10-3	CAISVLSGANVLTF	TGTGCCATCAGTGTTCTCTCTGGGGCCAACGTCCTGACTTTC
TRBJ1-1	-	-	TRBV20-1	CSATPSGWVEAFF	TGCAGTGCTACGCCCTCAGGGTGGGTTGAAGCTTTCTTT
TRBJ2-1	-	-	TRBV6-2/TRBV6-3	CASSYGTDSYNEQFF	TGTGCCAGCAGTTACGGGACCGACTCCTACAATGAGCAGTTCTTC
TRBJ2-3	-	few	TRBV7-9	CASSRDFKSTDTQYF	TGTGCCAGCAGCCGGGACTTCAAAAGCACAGATACGCAGTATTTT
TRBJ2-1	TRBD2	few	TRBV7-8	CASSLGTSVNNEQFF	TGTGCCAGCAGCTTAGGGACTAGCGTAAACAATGAGCAGTTCTTC
TRBJ2-7	TRBD2	-	TRBV20-1	CSATSGTAYEQYF	TGCAGTGCTACAAGCGGGACCGCCTACGAGCAGTACTTC
TRBJ2-3	-	-	TRBV10-2	CASRGDTLESIGSGDTQYF	TGCGCCAGCAGGGGGGACACCCTGGAGAGTATTGGGTCAGGAGATACGCAGTATTTT
TRBJ2-7	-	-	TRBV27	CASSFGSIRGEQYF	TGTGCCAGCAGTTTTGGAAGCATCCGGGGCGAGCAGTACTTC
TRBJ1-2	-	few	TRBV12-3/TRBV12-4	CASSLPTRRSYTF	TGTGCCAGCAGTTTACCGACCCGACGCAGCTACACCTTC
TRBJ2-2	-	few	TRBV5-6	CASSTGTLYLTGELFF	TGTGCCAGCAGCACAGGGACCCTCTATCTCACCGGGGAGCTGTTTTTT
TRBJ2-1	-	-	TRBV6-5	CASRNVGLTQFF	TGTGCCAGCAGAAATGTGGGTTTAACGCAGTTCTTC
TRBJ2-1	-	-	TRBV28	CASSLFVSGVGNEQFF	TGTGCCAGCAGTTTGTTTGTATCGGGGGTGGGCAATGAGCAGTTCTTC
TRBJ1-2	TRBD1	-	TRBV2	CASRDRGSGYTF	TGTGCCAGCAGGGACAGGGGCTCTGGCTACACCTTC
TRBJ2-1	-	-	TRBV15	CVTSFGSEQFF	TGTGTCACCAGCTTTGGTAGTGAGCAGTTCTTC
TRBJ1-1	-	-	TRBV12-3/TRBV12-4	CASHDGGLNTEAFF	TGTGCCAGCCATGACGGGGGATTGAACACTGAAGCTTTCTTT
TRBJ1-4	-	-	TRBV6-7	CASSYSRDSNEKLFF	TGTGCCAGCAGTTACTCGCGGGATTCTAATGAAAAACTGTTTTTT
TRBJ2-1	-	-	TRBV11-2	CASSLENVIGAQFF	TGTGCCAGCAGCTTAGAAAACGTTATAGGGGCGCAGTTCTTC
TRBJ2-7	-	few	TRBV15	CATSSSALESPYEQYF	TGTGCCACCAGCAGCAGCGCCCTTGAGAGCCCCTACGAGCAGTACTTC
TRBJ1-2	-	-	TRBV20-1	CSAREAGKEGYGYTF	TGCAGTGCTAGAGAGGCGGGGAAGGAGGGCTATGGCTACACCTTC
TRBJ2-5	TRBD1	-	TRBV11-2	CASSSIRGRIETQYF	TGTGCCAGCAGCTCAATCAGGGGGCGCATTGAGACCCAGTACTTC
TRBJ2-2	TRBD2	few	TRBV7-8	CASSLPLAGGSDTGELFF	TGTGCCAGCAGCTTACCCCTGGCGGGGGGGTCGGACACCGGGGAGCTGTTTTTT
TRBJ2-7	-	-	TRBV6-1	CASSELPSSYEQYF	TGTGCCAGCAGCGAGCTCCCGAGCTCCTACGAGCAGTACTTC
TRBJ2-5	TRBD2	-	TRBV15	CATKQNPGLAPNEQYF	TGTGCCACCAAGCAGAACCCCGGACTAGCGCCCAATGAGCAGTACTTC
TRBJ2-7	TRBD2	-	TRBV27	CASTLYGGAGSEQYF	TGTGCCAGCACGCTCTACGGGGGGGCCGGTAGCGAGCAGTACTTC
TRBJ2-5	-	-	TRBV9	CASSPPGLGEQYF	TGTGCCAGCAGCCCCCCCGGATTGGGTGAGCAGTACTTC
TRBJ2-1	-	once	TRBV15	CATSSRDPNSGNEQFF	TGTGCCACCAGCTCACGAGACCCTAACTCGGGGAATGAGCAGTTCTTC
TRBJ2-1	TRBD2	-	TRBV28	CASSSSGGQYNEQFF	TGTGCCAGCAGTTCAAGCGGGGGGCAGTACAATGAGCAGTTCTTC
TRBJ1-4	TRBD1	-	TRBV6-5	CASSKPTGKVLKLFF	TGTGCCAGCAGTAAACCGACAGGGAAAGTCCTAAAACTGTTTTTT